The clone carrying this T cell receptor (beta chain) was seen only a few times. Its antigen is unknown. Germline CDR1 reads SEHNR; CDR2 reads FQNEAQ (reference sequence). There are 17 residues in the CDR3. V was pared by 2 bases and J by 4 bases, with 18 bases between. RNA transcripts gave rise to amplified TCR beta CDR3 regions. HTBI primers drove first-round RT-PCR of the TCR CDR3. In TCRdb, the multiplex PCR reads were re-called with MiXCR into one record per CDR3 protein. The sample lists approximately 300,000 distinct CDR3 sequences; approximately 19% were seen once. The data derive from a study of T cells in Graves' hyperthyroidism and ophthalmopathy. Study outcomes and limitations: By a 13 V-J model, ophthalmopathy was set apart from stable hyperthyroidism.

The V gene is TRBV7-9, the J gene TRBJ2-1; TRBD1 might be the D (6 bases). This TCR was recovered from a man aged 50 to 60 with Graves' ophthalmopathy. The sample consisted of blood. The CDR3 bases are TGTGCCAGCAGCTTACGCACAGGGTTGCGGACTTACAATGAGCAGTTCTTC. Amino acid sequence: CASSLRTGLRTYNEQFF.